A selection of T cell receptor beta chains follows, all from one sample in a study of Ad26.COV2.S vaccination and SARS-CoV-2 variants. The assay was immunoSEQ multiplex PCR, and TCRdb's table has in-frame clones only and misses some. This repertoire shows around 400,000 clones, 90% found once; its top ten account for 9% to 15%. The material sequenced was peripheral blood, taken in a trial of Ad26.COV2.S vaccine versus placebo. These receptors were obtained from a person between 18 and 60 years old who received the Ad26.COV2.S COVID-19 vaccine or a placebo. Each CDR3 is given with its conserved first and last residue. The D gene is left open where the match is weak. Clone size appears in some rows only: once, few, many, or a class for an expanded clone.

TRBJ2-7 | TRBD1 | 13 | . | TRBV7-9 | CASSHTGGYEQYF | TGTGCCAGCAGCCACACAGGGGGCTACGAGCAGTACTTC
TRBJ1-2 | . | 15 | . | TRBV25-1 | CASSEYLGSNYGYTF | TGTGCCAGCAGTGAATATTTGGGATCTAACTATGGCTACACCTTC
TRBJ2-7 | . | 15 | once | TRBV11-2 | CASSLVHGSSYEQYF | TGTGCCAGCAGCTTAGTCCACGGGTCCTCCTACGAGCAGTACTTC
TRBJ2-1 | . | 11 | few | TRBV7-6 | CASQYLGEQFF | TGTGCCAGCCAGTATCTGGGTGAGCAGTTCTTC
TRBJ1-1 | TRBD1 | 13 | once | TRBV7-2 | CASSSQGDTEAFF | TGTGCCAGCAGCTCTCAGGGGGACACTGAAGCTTTCTTT
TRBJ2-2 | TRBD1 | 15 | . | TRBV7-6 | CASSSSGGNTGELFF | TGTGCCAGCAGCTCCTCAGGGGGAAACACCGGGGAGCTGTTTTTT
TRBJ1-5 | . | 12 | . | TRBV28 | CASSVRDEPQHF | TGTGCCAGCAGTGTTCGGGACGAGCCCCAGCATTTT
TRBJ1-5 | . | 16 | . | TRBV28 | CASIPERLGGDQPQHF | TGTGCCAGCATCCCGGAGCGGTTGGGGGGAGATCAGCCCCAGCATTTT
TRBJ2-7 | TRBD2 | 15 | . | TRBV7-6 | CASSLTLGGAYEQYF | TGTGCCAGCAGCTTAACCCTCGGGGGGGCTTACGAGCAGTACTTC
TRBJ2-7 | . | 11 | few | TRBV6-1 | CASSEGWEQYF | TGTGCCAGCAGTGAAGGGTGGGAGCAGTACTTC
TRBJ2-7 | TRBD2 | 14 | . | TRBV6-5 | CASLAGGSSYEQYF | TGTGCCAGCCTAGCGGGAGGATCCTCCTACGAGCAGTACTTC
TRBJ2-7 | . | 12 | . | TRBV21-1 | CASLPRPSISYF | TGTGCCAGCCTGCCCCGTCCTAGCATCAGTTACTTC
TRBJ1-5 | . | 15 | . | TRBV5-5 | CASSRGAGDNQPQHF | TGTGCCAGCAGCCGCGGGGCAGGGGATAATCAGCCCCAGCATTTT
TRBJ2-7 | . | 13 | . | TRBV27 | CASSPGTVYEQYF | TGTGCCAGCAGTCCCGGGACCGTCTACGAGCAGTACTTC